The 14 T cell receptor beta chains below were found in one sample sequenced in a study. TCRdb fed the RT-PCR reads into MiXCR, producing one record per CDR3 protein. The sample records about 700,000 distinct CDR3 sequences, 12% to 15% being singletons. The specimen was memory CD4+ T cells from blood. The receptors shown here come from a female donor in good health, serving as a healthy control.

This clonotype occurred a few times. The chain recombines TRBV2 with TRBJ1-1, with 7 bases aligning to TRBD1. The junction had 13 bases not matched to a gene; V was cut back by 6 bases and J by 6 bases. Per the germline V gene, CDR1 is SNHLY and CDR2 is FYNNEI. This CDR3 comprises 15 residues. Written as DNA, the CDR3 is TGTGCCAGCAGACTGGACAGGATGGGCGCGCCTGAAGCTTTCTTT. Encoded protein: CASRLDRMGAPEAFF. Filled out from reference TRBV2 and TRBJ1-1, the complete variable domain reads EPEVTQTPSHQVTQMGQEVILRCVPISNHLYFYWYRQILGQKVEFLVSFYNNEISEKSEIFDDQFSVERPDGSNFTLKIRSTKLEDSAMYFCASRLDRMGAPEAFFGQGTRLTVV.

The V and J genes are TRBV25-1 and TRBJ2-4; D is unresolved. V lost 1 base to trimming and J lost 5 bases, with 9 bases between them. There are 14 residues in the CDR3. Germline V gene data show CDR1 as MGHDK and CDR2 as SYGVNS. As DNA, the CDR3 is TGTGCCAGCAGTGAATTAGTGAATCAAAACATTCAGTACTTC. Residues: CASSELVNQNIQYF.

This clonotype has a handful of counts. The CDR3: CAISENNYGYTF. Here the CDR3 DNA reads TGTGCCATCAGTGAGAATAACTATGGCTACACCTTC. V is TRBV10-3 and J is TRBJ1-2, with D uncertain. V was pared by 2 bases and J by 1 base, with 2 bases between. The CDR3 contains 12 residues. CDR1 is ENHRY, CDR2 SYGVKD, per germline.

There are a few counts of this clonotype. The gene calls are TRBV20-1 and TRBJ2-3, with 7 bases aligning to TRBD2. The CDR3 spans 13 residues. CDR1 is DFQATT, CDR2 SNEGSKA, per germline (reference sequence). The V and J ends lost 6 bases and 2 bases, in that order; junction bases with no gene match: 5. DNA of the CDR3: TGCAGTGCCACAGCGGGACTCACAGATACGCAGTATTTT. Its translation: CSATAGLTDTQYF.

This clonotype was found many times. The chain is built from TRBV6-1 and TRBJ2-7; 9 nucleotides match TRBD1. Germline V gene data show CDR1 as MNHNS and CDR2 as SASEGT. J gave up 4 bases and V 6 bases, and 7 bases lay outside the gene matches. The CDR3 contains 14 residues. The CDR3 is CASRPHRGLYEQYF. The CDR3 nucleotides are TGTGCCAGCAGGCCCCACAGGGGGCTGTACGAGCAGTACTTC.

The rearrangement joins TRBV2 to TRBJ2-5; TRBD1 might be the D (6 bases). This CDR3 region has 12 residues. Germline V CDR1 and CDR2: SNHLY, FYNNEI. Trimming pared 11 bases from V and 5 bases from J, leaving 15 bases between. CDR3 DNA: TGTGCCGGAAGACCCCAGGGGGAGACCCAGTACTTC. Translated, it gives CAGRPQGETQYF. The full variable domain, in which reference TRBV2 and TRBJ2-5 provide the parts outside the CDR3, is EPEVTQTPSHQVTQMGQEVILRCVPISNHLYFYWYRQILGQKVEFLVSFYNNEISEKSEIFDDQFSVERPDGSNFTLKIRSTKLEDSAMYFCAGRPQGETQYFGPGTRLLVL.

This clonotype was detected ten times or more. The chain is built from TRBV24-1 and TRBJ2-5; unclear D gene. Germline CDR1 is KGHDR and CDR2 is SFDVKD. Trimming shortened V by 3 bases and J by 3 bases, and 7 bases separated the two germline ends. CDR3 length: 13 residues. The CDR3, as DNA: TGTGCCACCAGTGATCGTTATAAAGAGACCCAGTACTTC. Protein: CATSDRYKETQYF.

This clonotype came up many times. The rearrangement links TRBV5-8 to TRBJ1-3; D is undetermined. The CDR3 runs 14 residues. Germline-derived CDR1 and CDR2 are SGHTS and YDEGEE. V was shortened by 5 bases and J by 2 bases, with 11 bases between the two germline ends. CDR3 DNA sequence: TGTGCCAGCAGGGATGGGAGAACTGGAAACACCATATATTTT. This translates into CASRDGRTGNTIYF.

This clonotype was found a few times. The rearrangement links TRBV12-3 or TRBV12-4 to TRBJ1-3; D gene uncertain. V was cut by 3 bases and J by 2 bases, with 8 bases left in between. The CDR3 is 14 amino acids. The chain's CDR3 is CASSLGSAGNTIYF. In DNA, the CDR3 is TGTGCCAGCAGTTTGGGGTCGGCTGGAAACACCATATATTTT.

This clonotype was recorded many times. J is TRBJ2-7 and V is TRBV6-5; possibly TRBD1 for D (7 bases). CDR1 MNHEY and CDR2 SVGAGI come from the germline V gene. Trimming shortened V by 3 bases and J by 7 bases, and 19 bases separated the two germline ends. This CDR3 is 15 amino acids long. CDR3 residues: CASSYGQAVAGEQYF. The CDR3, as DNA: TGTGCCAGCAGTTATGGACAGGCGGTCGCGGGAGAGCAGTACTTC.

This clonotype was counted many times. One end of the junction is discordant with germline, which a read error may explain. This chain connects TRBV7-2 to TRBJ2-5; tentatively, D is TRBD1 or TRBD2 (6 bases each). The CDR3 spans 16 residues. The germline V gene encodes CDR1 SGHTA and CDR2 FQGNSA. The CDR3 nucleotides are TGTGCCAGCACCTTAGTGGGGGGCGGACTTCAAGAGACCCAGTACTTC. This translates into CASTLVGGGLQETQYF.

This clonotype was observed a few times. The chain uses TRBV7-6 and TRBJ1-6; 8 bases are shared with TRBD1. V shed 0 bases and J 10 bases; nucleotides not matched to a gene: 20. Germline V CDR1 and CDR2: SGHVS, FNYEAQ. This CDR3 spans 20 amino acids. The CDR3 nucleotides read TGTGCCAGCAGCTTAGCGCGAGGACAGGGAGAAGTAGGCGCGAGGTCACCCCTCCACTTT. Its translation is CASSLARGQGEVGARSPLHF.

Only a few counts were recorded for this clonotype. The rearrangement links TRBV11-2 to TRBJ2-3, with 14 nucleotides matching TRBD2. The CDR3 length is 18 residues. Trimming took 5 bases from V and 0 from J; bases not matched to a gene: 7. The germline V gene has CDR1 SGHAT and CDR2 FQNNGV. CDR3 DNA: TGTGCCAGCAGCACCCGGACTAGCGGGGGGAGGAGCACAGATACGCAGTATTTT. The encoded protein is CASSTRTSGGRSTDTQYF. The whole variable domain, filled in from reference TRBV11-2 and TRBJ2-3, reads EAGVAQSPRYKIIEKRQSVAFWCNPISGHATLYWYQQILGQGPKLLIQFQNNGVVDDSQLPKDRFSAERLKGVDSTLKIQPAKLEDSAVYLCASSTRTSGGRSTDTQYFGPGTRLTVL.

This chain joins TRBV7-2 and TRBJ2-7; 12 positions agree with TRBD2. Germline V gene lookup returns CDR1 SGHTA and CDR2 FQGNSA. V lost 0 bases and J lost 1; bases outside the gene matches: 10. This CDR3 is built from 19 residues. The CDR3 sequence: CASSLAHLAGGLGSYEQYF. CDR3 bases: TGTGCCAGCAGCTTAGCGCACCTAGCGGGAGGGCTCGGGTCCTACGAGCAGTACTTC.